Sequencing of this T cell receptor beta chain was carried out in a study of blood T cell repertoires in COVID-19. Study at large: Sources were T cells, B-cell-depleted T cells, or PBMCs; the material itself was cDNA or gDNA.

The V gene's germline CDR1 is SGHDT and CDR2 YYEEEE. Trimming stripped 4 bases from V and 9 bases from J, with 14 bases between. This CDR3 comprises 13 residues. The method was immunoSEQ multiplex PCR; TCRdb's version includes in-frame clones alone and lacks a portion of them. The repertoire has more than 85,000 clones, around 90% of them found once; the top ten carry around 5.4%. The sample taken for sequencing was peripheral blood. The rearrangement links TRBV5-6 to TRBJ2-1; unclear D gene. This sequence originates from a man in his 70s with acute or convalescent COVID-19. Written as DNA, the CDR3 is TGTGCCAGCAGCCGCCAAGAAGCTGGTGAGCAGTTCTTC. Its translation is CASSRQEAGEQFF.